Each of the 3 T cell receptor beta chains below was sequenced from the same sample in a study of blood T cell repertoires in COVID-19. Some clones are missing from TCRdb's copy, which holds only in-frame ones; the method was immunoSEQ multiplex PCR. The sample yields around 100,000 clones, about 82% seen once. Sequenced input: peripheral blood. All receptors come from a man in his forties or fifties with active or convalescent COVID-19.

This clone is a singleton in its sample. The chain links TRBV2 to TRBJ1-1, with D maybe TRBD1 (6 bases). Trimming took off 6 bases at V and 7 bases at J, with 21 bases between the two ends. The CDR3 contains 15 residues. Germline V gene lookup returns CDR1 SNHLY and CDR2 FYNNEI. The CDR3 spells CASSPRGAQVSEAFF. As DNA, the CDR3 is TGTGCCAGCAGCCCCCGGGGGGCGCAGGTTAGTGAAGCTTTCTTT.

The rearrangement uses TRBV6-5 and TRBJ1-1; 10 bases align to TRBD1. Germline loops: CDR1 MNHEY, CDR2 SVGAGI. This CDR3 region has 14 residues. After removal of 6 bases from V and 3 bases from J, the junction contained 4 bases not matched to a gene. The CDR3 sequence: CASSRDRGDTEAFF. CDR3 coding DNA: TGTGCCAGCAGCCGGGACAGGGGAGACACTGAAGCTTTCTTT.

The chain uses TRBV3-1 (or the pseudogene TRBV3-2) and TRBJ1-1, with D possibly matching TRBD1 (5 bases). Per germline, CDR1 LGHDT and CDR2 YNNKEL (reference sequence). V lost 5 bases, J lost 3 bases, and 10 bases lay in between. This CDR3 has 13 residues. Here the CDR3 DNA reads TGTGCCAGCAGCTACCGGGGGTACACTGAAGCTTTCTTT. It specifies CASSYRGYTEAFF.